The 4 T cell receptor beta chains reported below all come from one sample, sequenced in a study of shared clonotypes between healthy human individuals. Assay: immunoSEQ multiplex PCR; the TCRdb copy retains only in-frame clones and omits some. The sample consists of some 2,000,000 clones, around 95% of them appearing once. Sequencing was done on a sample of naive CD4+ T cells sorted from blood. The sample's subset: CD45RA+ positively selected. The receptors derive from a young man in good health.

The CDR3 DNA is TGTGCCAGCAGCCAGGGCGGGACAGGCAATGAAAAACTGTTTTTT. Translated: CASSQGGTGNEKLFF. The chain has TRBV28 and TRBJ1-4; 8 bases map to TRBD1. After removal of 6 bases from V and 5 bases from J, the junction contained 8 bases not matched to a gene. The CDR3 is 15 amino acids. Germline V CDR1 and CDR2: MDHEN, SYDVKM.

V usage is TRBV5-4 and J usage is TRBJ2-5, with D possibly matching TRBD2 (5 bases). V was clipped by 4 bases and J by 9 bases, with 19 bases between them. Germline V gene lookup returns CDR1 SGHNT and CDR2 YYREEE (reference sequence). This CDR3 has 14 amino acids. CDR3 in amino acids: CASSPPGLTRSQYF. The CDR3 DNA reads TGTGCCAGCAGCCCCCCCGGGCTAACTAGGTCCCAGTACTTC.

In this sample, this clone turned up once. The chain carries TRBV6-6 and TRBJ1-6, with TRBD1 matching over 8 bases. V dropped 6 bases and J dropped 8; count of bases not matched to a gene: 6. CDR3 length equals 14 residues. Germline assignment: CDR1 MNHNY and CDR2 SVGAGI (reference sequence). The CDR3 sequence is CASRRTGLDSPLHF. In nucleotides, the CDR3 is TGTGCCAGCAGGAGGACAGGGCTGGATTCACCCCTCCACTTT.

CDR3 nucleotides: TGTGCCACCGGGGACGGATACAATGAGCAGTTCTTC. Translation: CATGDGYNEQFF. The chain joins TRBV15 to TRBJ2-1, with D possibly being TRBD1 or TRBD2 (5 bases each). V was pared by 8 bases and J by 4 bases, with 9 bases between. CDR3 size: 12 residues. Germline V gene sequence: CDR1 LNHNV, CDR2 YYDKDF (reference sequence).